This T cell receptor beta chain is drawn from a study of blood T cells in healthy people across ages. It was with a sample-barcoded 5' primer and a J-beta primer mix that a second PCR of roughly 6 to 12 cycles was run. TCRdb recomputed calls from the 5' RACE reads with MiXCR, one row per CDR3 protein. Of around 1,000,000 distinct CDR3 sequences listed, under 30% are singletons. The CDR3 spans 15 residues. CDR1 and CDR2 from the germline V gene are SGHRS and YFSETQ. This clonotype was found a few times. Every sample yielded at least 6 million isolated PBMCs. Another study also made use of these data, one on T cells of mothers and their children. That report adds: Three healthy Caucasian mothers served as donors, and their six children did as well.

This receptor was identified in a girl aged 2 to 9 in good health. Sequencing was performed on blood. The gene calls are TRBV5-1 and TRBJ2-5, with 7 positions matching TRBD1. The last part of the DNA fits TRBJ2-1 better; the J call may be wrong. CDR3 sequence: CASSATGAPYNEQFF. The CDR3 DNA reads as TGCGCCAGCAGCGCCACAGGGGCCCCCTACAATGAGCAGTTCTTC.